Listed below are T cell receptor beta chains from one sample, sequenced in a study of shared clonotypes between healthy human individuals. Clones were sequenced by immunoSEQ multiplex PCR, and TCRdb holds only the in-frame ones, with some missing. Of about 1 million clones listed, around 76% are singletons. The sample was memory CD4+ T cells sorted from blood. The receptors derive from a man aged 18 to 35 in good health. CDR3s leave out the opening cysteine and the closing phenylalanine or tryptophan.

J gene: TRBJ2-1
V gene: TRBV2
CDR3 protein: ATSPREGAYEQF

J gene: TRBJ1-1
V gene: TRBV7-8
CDR3 protein: ASSLGVIRGNTEAF

J gene: TRBJ2-2
V gene: TRBV7-2
CDR3 protein: ASSLISGELF

J gene: TRBJ2-7
V gene: TRBV28
CDR3 protein: ASTLIGTSIGGGAYEQY

J gene: TRBJ1-2
V gene: TRBV9
CDR3 protein: ASSRQGAHT

J gene: TRBJ2-7
V gene: TRBV29-1
CDR3 protein: SVGDRGDYEQY

J gene: TRBJ2-6
V gene: TRBV5-1
CDR3 protein: ASSLTGADSGANVLT

J gene: TRBJ2-3
V gene: TRBV30
CDR3 protein: AWSRLTSGRSDTQY

J gene: TRBJ2-1
V gene: TRBV10-2
CDR3 protein: ASSLRGTLGSYNEQF

J gene: TRBJ1-3
V gene: TRBV5-1
CDR3 protein: ASSPAGSGNTIY

J gene: TRBJ1-2
V gene: TRBV5-8
CDR3 protein: ASTPRLTPGWGYT

J gene: TRBJ1-5
V gene: TRBV18
CDR3 protein: ASSPPLGGVDQPQH

J gene: TRBJ2-1
V gene: TRBV19
CDR3 protein: ASSLGWLAGPYNEQF

J gene: TRBJ2-6
V gene: TRBV7-9
CDR3 protein: ASSNSGGAGANVLT

J gene: TRBJ2-7
V gene: TRBV6-1
CDR3 protein: ASSENTYEQY

J gene: TRBJ1-1
V gene: TRBV5-1
CDR3 protein: ASSLAGGNTEAF

J gene: TRBJ1-2
V gene: TRBV2
CDR3 protein: ASSEEGRVYGYT

J gene: TRBJ2-1
V gene: TRBV19
CDR3 protein: ASSIASGRINEQF

J gene: TRBJ2-7
V gene: TRBV5-6
CDR3 protein: ASSYLDYEQY

J gene: TRBJ1-5
V gene: TRBV27
CDR3 protein: ASSLKEGSGNQPQH

J gene: TRBJ1-2
V gene: TRBV18
CDR3 protein: ASSPGQNPNYGYT

J gene: TRBJ1-6
V gene: TRBV28
CDR3 protein: ASSSNGAGSPLH

J gene: TRBJ2-5
V gene: TRBV4-1
CDR3 protein: ASSPGGRGREETQY

J gene: TRBJ1-5
V gene: TRBV15
CDR3 protein: ATSRGATGGGQPQH

J gene: TRBJ2-3
V gene: TRBV7-2
CDR3 protein: ASSPYSSTLSTDTQY

J gene: TRBJ2-7
V gene: TRBV6-6
CDR3 protein: ASSYGLAGGPYEQY

J gene: TRBJ2-7
V gene: TRBV7-9
CDR3 protein: ASSPRDNYEQY

J gene: TRBJ2-3
V gene: TRBV7-7
CDR3 protein: ASSLSPPPDTQY

J gene: TRBJ2-3
V gene: TRBV9
CDR3 protein: ASSASGNSADTQY

J gene: TRBJ2-2
V gene: TRBV11-2
CDR3 protein: ASSLRYTGELF

J gene: TRBJ2-1
V gene: TRBV2
CDR3 protein: ASSEASGSDNEQF

J gene: TRBJ2-7
V gene: TRBV27
CDR3 protein: ASSLRDRETSYEQY

J gene: TRBJ2-5
V gene: TRBV4-1
CDR3 protein: ASSLGQKETQY

J gene: TRBJ1-6
V gene: TRBV30
CDR3 protein: AWRGRTGISSYNSPLH

J gene: TRBJ2-7
V gene: TRBV19
CDR3 protein: ASSNGGTGGYEQY

J gene: TRBJ1-5
V gene: TRBV27
CDR3 protein: ASSPRWGDQPQH

J gene: TRBJ1-1
V gene: TRBV28
CDR3 protein: ASCLLNTEAF

J gene: TRBJ1-6
V gene: TRBV7-9
CDR3 protein: ASSFGQGYSPLH

J gene: TRBJ2-2
V gene: TRBV2
CDR3 protein: ASSASGTGTGELF

J gene: TRBJ1-4
V gene: TRBV25-1
CDR3 protein: ASSAGQGTEKLF

J gene: TRBJ2-3
V gene: TRBV6-1
CDR3 protein: ASSEMAVTDTQY

J gene: TRBJ2-3
V gene: TRBV2
CDR3 protein: ASRLRGISGDTQY

J gene: TRBJ2-1
V gene: TRBV18
CDR3 protein: ASSPDRSSNEQF

J gene: TRBJ2-3
V gene: TRBV11-2
CDR3 protein: ASSQDGKPEDTQY

J gene: TRBJ2-2
V gene: TRBV30
CDR3 protein: AWSVTDTGELF

J gene: TRBJ1-5
V gene: TRBV2
CDR3 protein: ASSPTGGPNQPQH

J gene: TRBJ2-5
V gene: TRBV19
CDR3 protein: ASNFHRGETQY

J gene: TRBJ2-7
V gene: TRBV23-1
CDR3 protein: ASSQSRTGTYEQY

J gene: TRBJ1-2
V gene: TRBV4-1
CDR3 protein: ASSPANGYGYT

J gene: TRBJ2-7
V gene: TRBV28
CDR3 protein: ASSSTGGTSYEQY

J gene: TRBJ2-7
V gene: TRBV2
CDR3 protein: ASSDRLAENYEQY